A single sample gave rise to the 22 T cell receptor beta chains below, sequenced in a study of cytomegalovirus exposure and HLA in healthy donors. The PCR ran on 60 Vbeta and 13 Jbeta primers. The table came from immunoSEQ multiplex PCR; TCRdb's copy has only in-frame clones and leaves some out. The table includes about 180,000 clones, roughly 75% detected once. The material sequenced was PBMCs. These receptors came from a man in his forties or fifties in good health and CMV-seronegative.

The CDR3 nucleotides read TGTGCCAGCAGGACCGGGTACAGCGGACCCTACGAGCAGTACTTC. This codes for CASRTGYSGPYEQYF. This chain connects TRBV2 to TRBJ2-7; a possible D gene is TRBD2 (5 bases). The germline V gene encodes CDR1 SNHLY and CDR2 FYNNEI. CDR3 length: 15 amino acids. Trimming cost V 6 bases and J 2 bases, with 17 bases left between them.

This clone showed up just a few times. J is TRBJ2-2 and V is TRBV5-1, with a tentative D call TRBD1 (7 bases). V was clipped by 6 bases and J by 6 bases, with 18 bases between them. The CDR3 consists of 15 residues. CDR1 is SGHRS and CDR2 is YFSETQ in the germline V gene. The CDR3 spells CASTLHRGGPGELFF. In DNA, the CDR3 is TGCGCCAGCACCCTCCACAGGGGAGGCCCCGGGGAGCTGTTTTTT. The full variable domain, its missing parts supplied by reference TRBV5-1 and TRBJ2-2, is KAGVTQTPRYLIKTRGQQVTLSCSPISGHRSVSWYQQTPGQGLQFLFEYFSETQRNKGNFPGRFSGRQFSNSRSEMNVSTLELGDSALYLCASTLHRGGPGELFFGEGSRLTVL.

The rearrangement joins TRBV5-3 to TRBJ2-7; D not resolved. TRBV5-3 is identified as an open reading frame with a role that is uncertain. This CDR3 is 13 amino acids long. The V end lost 5 bases, the J end lost 0 bases, and 9 bases lay between the germline ends. For the CDR3, the DNA is TGTGCCAGAAGTCATGACAACTCCTACGAGCAGTACTTC. Translating gives CARSHDNSYEQYF.

The V gene is TRBV27, the J gene TRBJ2-3, with 8 bases identical to TRBD1. The CDR3 has 16 amino acids. The junction had 11 bases not matched to a gene; V was cut back by 5 bases and J by 4 bases. Germline CDR1 MNHEY, CDR2 SMNVEV (reference sequence). The CDR3 reads CASSPIRTGRADTQYF. Here the CDR3 DNA reads TGTGCCAGCAGTCCAATCCGGACAGGGAGAGCAGATACGCAGTATTTT.

The rearrangement uses TRBV5-1 and TRBJ2-3, with D perhaps matching TRBD1 (6 bases). The germline V gene has CDR1 SGHRS and CDR2 YFSETQ. The CDR3 covers 14 residues. V shed 4 bases and J shed 7 bases, with 16 bases lying between them. CDR3 coding DNA: TGCGCCAGCAGCGGAAGGACGGGGACAAATACGCAGTATTTT. Its translation is CASSGRTGTNTQYF.

The genes are TRBV6-5 and TRBJ2-7; 7 nucleotides align to TRBD1. The V segment lost 2 bases and the J segment 5 bases; nucleotides outside the gene matches: 6. CDR1 and CDR2 (germline): MNHEY, SVGAGI. The length of the CDR3 is 14 residues. The CDR3 spells CASSYEGTVHEQYF. For the CDR3, the DNA is TGTGCCAGCAGTTACGAAGGGACAGTCCACGAGCAGTACTTC.

V and J are TRBV5-3 and TRBJ1-5; D uncertain. TRBV5-3 is recorded as an ORF, its role being uncertain. The CDR3 has 16 amino acids. V was shortened by 4 bases and J by 0 bases, with 14 bases between the two germline ends. As DNA, the CDR3 is TGTGCCAGAAGCCTCCTGGGCCGATATAGCAATCAGCCCCAGCATTTT. It specifies CARSLLGRYSNQPQHF.

The chain combines TRBV20-1 with TRBJ2-1; a weak D match, TRBD2 (5 bases). The CDR3 loop spans 10 amino acids. The germline V and J ends were trimmed by 6 bases and 9 bases, with 9 bases remaining between them. Germline V gene sequence: CDR1 DFQATT, CDR2 SNEGSKA (reference sequence). The CDR3 is CSARRVEQFF. The CDR3 nucleotides are TGCAGTGCGCGGCGGGTTGAGCAGTTCTTC.

The J gene is TRBJ1-1, the V gene TRBV9; perhaps TRBD1 as D (6 bases). Trimming removed 0 bases at V and 1 base at J, with 16 bases between. CDR3 length: 17 amino acids. In germline, CDR1 is SGDLS, CDR2 YYNGEE. In nucleotides, the CDR3 is TGTGCCAGCAGCGTAGAGGTAACTCCCAGGGGGAACACTGAAGCTTTCTTT. Its protein product is CASSVEVTPRGNTEAFF.

The V call is TRBV7-7, the J call TRBJ2-2; TRBD1 matches at 7 bases. Germline V gene lookup returns CDR1 SSHAT and CDR2 FNYEAQ (reference sequence). V lost 5 bases and J lost 1; bases outside the gene matches: 1. This CDR3 spans 14 amino acids. The CDR3 loop is CASSRTGNTGELFF. CDR3 in DNA: TGTGCCAGCAGCAGGACAGGGAACACCGGGGAGCTGTTTTTT.

J is TRBJ1-4 and V is TRBV27, with TRBD1 as a possible D gene (5 bases). CDR1 and CDR2 (germline): MNHEY, SMNVEV (reference sequence). The CDR3 length is 15 residues. The V end was cut by 10 bases, the J end by 0 bases, with 15 bases between. The CDR3 nucleotides read TGTGCCACCGGGACTTTAGATGCAACTAATGAAAAACTGTTTTTT. This translates into CATGTLDATNEKLFF.

J is TRBJ2-3 and V is TRBV18, with D possibly matching TRBD2 (5 bases). Looked up from germline, CDR1 is KGHSH and CDR2 is LQKENI. Trimming stripped 5 bases from V and 3 bases from J, with 12 bases between. The CDR3 is made up of 14 amino acids. The CDR3 DNA reads as TGTGCCAGCTCAAAAGCGGCAACTACAGATACGCAGTATTTT. Encoded protein: CASSKAATTDTQYF. The whole variable domain, filled in from reference TRBV18 and TRBJ2-3, reads NAGVMQNPRHLVRRRGQEARLRCSPMKGHSHVYWYRQLPEEGLKFMVYLQKENIIDESGMPKERFSAEFPKEGPSILRIQQVVRGDSAAYFCASSKAATTDTQYFGPGTRLTVL.

V is TRBV18 and J is TRBJ2-5, with TRBD1 matching over 8 bases. Germline V lookup: CDR1 KGHSH, CDR2 LQKENI. The CDR3 runs 17 residues. V lost 3 bases and J lost 4; bases outside the gene matches: 13. In nucleotides, the CDR3 is TGTGCCAGCTCACCCCTTGGACAGGGAAGATTTGCAGAGACCCAGTACTTC. Amino acid sequence: CASSPLGQGRFAETQYF.

This chain uses TRBV29-1 with TRBJ2-1, with D hard to call. V lost 3 bases, J lost 3 bases, and 6 bases lay in between. The germline V gene encodes CDR1 SQVTM and CDR2 ANQGSEA. This CDR3 contains 12 residues. CDR3 in amino acids: CSVDVNYNEQFF. In nucleotides, the CDR3 is TGCAGCGTTGATGTTAACTACAATGAGCAGTTCTTC.

This chain links TRBV4-1 with TRBJ2-3; a possible D gene is TRBD1 (6 bases). The V gene lost 0 bases and the J gene lost 8 bases, with 15 bases spanning the gap. This CDR3 region has 15 residues. CDR1 and CDR2 (germline): MGHRA, YSYEKL. Written as DNA, the CDR3 is TGCGCCAGCAGCCAAGAGGGGGCGGGCGGAGGTACGCAGTATTTT. Amino acid sequence: CASSQEGAGGGTQYF.

V and J are TRBV11-2 and TRBJ2-3; 8 nucleotides line up with TRBD2. J lost 4 bases, V lost 5 bases, and 8 bases had no gene match. Germline lookup yields CDR1 SGHAT and CDR2 FQNNGV. This CDR3 has 15 amino acids. Written as DNA, the CDR3 is TGTGCCAGCAGCCCCCTCGTCGGGAGGGCAGATACGCAGTATTTT. Residues: CASSPLVGRADTQYF.

The chain recombines TRBV5-1 with TRBJ2-3; 11 bases are shared with TRBD2. The ends lost 4 bases at V and 5 bases at J; junction bases unmatched: 21. The CDR3 consists of 20 residues. The germline gives CDR1 SGHRS, CDR2 YFSETQ. CDR3 in amino acids: CASSALRGTSGSQILDTQYF. The CDR3 coding sequence is TGCGCCAGCAGCGCCCTCAGGGGAACTAGCGGGAGTCAAATCCTAGATACGCAGTATTTT.

The V call is TRBV19, the J call TRBJ2-7; 7 bases line up with TRBD2. The CDR3 runs to 14 residues. Trimming at V came to 8 bases and at J to 5 bases, leaving 12 bases not matched to a gene. The germline V gene encodes CDR1 LNHDA and CDR2 SQIVND (reference sequence). The CDR3 loop is CASSAEAAGHEQYF. DNA for the CDR3: TGTGCCAGTTCTGCGGAAGCAGCGGGACACGAGCAGTACTTC.

The chain combines TRBV6-5 with TRBJ1-2, with D hard to call. The CDR3 is 13 amino acids. Germline CDR1 and CDR2: MNHEY and SVGAGI. V was cut by 4 bases and J by 4 bases, with 10 bases left in between. CDR3 sequence reads: CASSFGRGYGYTF. For the CDR3, the DNA is TGTGCCAGCAGTTTTGGGCGGGGCTATGGCTACACCTTC.

At least ten counts were recorded for this clone. The chain carries TRBV6-5 and TRBJ2-3; the D gene is possibly TRBD2 (5 bases). V dropped 0 bases and J dropped 6 bases, with 7 bases sitting between them. This CDR3 has 13 residues. The germline V gene has CDR1 MNHEY and CDR2 SVGAGI. The CDR3 is CASSYSKRDTQYF. CDR3 bases: TGTGCCAGCAGTTACTCGAAGCGGGATACGCAGTATTTT.

The rearrangement joins TRBV30 to TRBJ2-5; D not resolved. The J call may be incorrect, as the DNA end agrees better with TRBJ2-7. CDR1 and CDR2 (germline): GTSNPN, SVGIG (reference sequence). The CDR3 extends over 15 amino acids. The CDR3 nucleotides are TGTGCCTGGAGTTTCGGCGGCCTCACGACCTACGAGCAGTACTTC. This gives the protein CAWSFGGLTTYEQYF.

The chain employs TRBV29-1 and TRBJ1-1; 7 nucleotides align to TRBD1. The CDR3 totals 12 residues. In germline, CDR1 is SQVTM, CDR2 ANQGSEA. V lost 7 bases, J lost 5 bases, and 7 bases stayed unmatched. CDR3 protein: CSGRQGGTEAFF. CDR3 sequence (DNA): TGCAGCGGACGACAGGGTGGGACTGAAGCTTTCTTT.